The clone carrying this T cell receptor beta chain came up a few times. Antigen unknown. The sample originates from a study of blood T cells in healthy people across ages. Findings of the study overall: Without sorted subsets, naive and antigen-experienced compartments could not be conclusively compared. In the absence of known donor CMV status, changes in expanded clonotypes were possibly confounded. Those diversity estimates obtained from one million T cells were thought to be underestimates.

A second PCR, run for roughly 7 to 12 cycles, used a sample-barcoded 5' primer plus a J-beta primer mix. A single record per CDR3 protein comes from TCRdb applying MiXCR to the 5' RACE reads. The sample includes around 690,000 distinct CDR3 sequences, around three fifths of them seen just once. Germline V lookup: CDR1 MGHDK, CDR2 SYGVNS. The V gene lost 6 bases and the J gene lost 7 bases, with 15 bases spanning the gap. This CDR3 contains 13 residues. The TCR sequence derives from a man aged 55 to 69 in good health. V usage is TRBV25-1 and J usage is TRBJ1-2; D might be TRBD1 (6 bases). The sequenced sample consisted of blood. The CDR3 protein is CASSGGAIRGYTF. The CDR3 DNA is TGTGCCAGCAGCGGGGGCGCAATTCGTGGCTACACCTTC.